The 32 T cell receptor beta chains below come from one sample, sequenced in a study of T cell responses to AZD1222 COVID-19 vaccine. Produced via immunoSEQ multiplex PCR; TCRdb's table is partial and in-frame only. The sample records around 75,000 clones, around 84% being singletons. The sample was peripheral blood, taken on day 0 of AZD1222 vaccination. The receptors originated from an adult in good health.

The chain employs TRBV20-1 and TRBJ2-7; D call uncertain. The CDR3 spans 11 residues. The germline CDR1 and CDR2 sequences are DFQATT and SNEGSKA (reference sequence). V was trimmed by 8 bases and J by 1 base, leaving 9 bases between them. CDR3 amino acids: CSLDGSYEQYF. In DNA, the CDR3 is TGCAGTTTAGACGGTTCCTACGAGCAGTACTTC.

The V gene is TRBV6-2 or TRBV6-3, the J gene TRBJ2-5, with TRBD2 matching 7 bases. The ends lost 1 base at V and 5 bases at J; junction bases unmatched: 1. CDR3 length: 13 residues. CDR1 MNHEY and CDR2 SVGEGT come from the germline V gene. CDR3 in DNA: TGTGCCAGCAGTTACTTTAGCGGGGAGACCCAGTACTTC. Protein sequence: CASSYFSGETQYF.

This clone occurred once. This chain uses TRBV5-4 with TRBJ2-3; no clear D. Germline V gene data show CDR1 as SGHNT and CDR2 as YYREEE (reference sequence). This CDR3 contains 15 residues. Trimming took off 0 bases at V and 0 bases at J, with 8 bases between the two ends. CDR3 DNA: TGTGCCAGCAGCTTGGAAGGCAAGAGCACAGATACGCAGTATTTT. Amino acids: CASSLEGKSTDTQYF.

The chain combines TRBV15 with TRBJ1-1; D is uncertain. Germline V gene lookup returns CDR1 LNHNV and CDR2 YYDKDF (reference sequence). The germline V and J ends were trimmed by 0 bases and 4 bases, with 9 bases remaining between them. The CDR3 totals 14 residues. The CDR3 DNA reads TGTGCCACCAGCAGAGATTCGGGAGGCACTGAAGCTTTCTTT. Translation: CATSRDSGGTEAFF.

The V call is TRBV6-5, the J call TRBJ1-6; D perhaps matches TRBD1 (5 bases). CDR1 and CDR2 (germline): MNHEY, SVGAGI. Trimming left V 2 bases short and J 10 bases short, with 6 bases between. This CDR3 spans 12 amino acids. The CDR3 nucleotides are TGTGCCAGCAGTTACGGGGACTCACCCCTCCACTTT. The encoded protein is CASSYGDSPLHF.

The chain combines TRBV7-9 with TRBJ1-5; tentative D call: TRBD1 (5 bases). The germline CDR1 and CDR2 sequences are SEHNR and FQNEAQ (reference sequence). This CDR3 contains 16 residues. The V end lost 2 bases, the J end lost 1 base, and 12 bases lay between the germline ends. The CDR3 DNA reads TGTGCCAGCAGCTTAACGGGACGAGGGAGCAATCAGCCCCAGCATTTT. The encoded protein is CASSLTGRGSNQPQHF.

The chain couples TRBV21-1 to TRBJ1-4. TRBV21-1 is tagged as a pseudogene. The CDR3 loop spans 15 amino acids. The CDR3 loop reads CFLGGGRATNEKLFF. CDR3 nucleotide sequence: TGTTTTTTGGGGGGAGGGAGGGCAACTAATGAAAAACTGTTTTTT.

The chain combines TRBV5-1 with TRBJ1-4, with 7 bases lining up with TRBD1. The J segment lost 4 bases and the V segment lost 4 bases, leaving 7 bases of the junction unmatched. The CDR3 runs 15 residues. Per the germline V gene, CDR1 is SGHRS and CDR2 is YFSETQ. The CDR3 DNA sequence: TGCGCCAGCAGCCTCCAAGGGACAGATAATGAAAAACTGTTTTTT. Translating gives CASSLQGTDNEKLFF.

This chain joins TRBV6-4 and TRBJ2-7; TRBD1 matches 7 bases. Germline values: CDR1 MRHNA, CDR2 SNTAGT. The CDR3 is 17 amino acids. Unmatched junction bases numbered 17, after V lost 6 bases and J lost 3 bases. CDR3 nucleotide sequence: TGTGCCAGCAGCGCTGACAGGGTCCCCATTCGCTGCTACGAGCAGTACTTC. This encodes CASSADRVPIRCYEQYF.

The chain is built from TRBV7-2 and TRBJ1-5, with TRBD1 as a possible D gene (5 bases). The CDR3 spans 15 residues. Germline V gene sequence: CDR1 SGHTA, CDR2 FQGNSA. Trimming pared 3 bases from V and 4 bases from J, leaving 13 bases between. This chain's CDR3 is CASSFQSGVNQPQHF. CDR3 nucleotides: TGTGCCAGCAGCTTTCAATCGGGGGTTAATCAGCCCCAGCATTTT. The entire variable domain, with the rest obtained from reference TRBV7-2 and TRBJ1-5, is as follows: GAGVSQSPSNKVTEKGKDVELRCDPISGHTALYWYRQSLGQGLEFLIYFQGNSAPDKSGLPSDRFSAERTGGSVSTLTIQRTQQEDSAVYLCASSFQSGVNQPQHFGDGTRLSIL.

The chain uses TRBV6-5 and TRBJ2-7, with TRBD1 as a possible D gene (6 bases). V lost 6 bases, J lost 1 base, and 13 bases lay in between. The CDR3 is 14 amino acids. Per the germline V gene, CDR1 is MNHEY and CDR2 is SVGAGI. CDR3 region: CASSKTGLSYEQYF. In nucleotides, the CDR3 is TGTGCCAGCAGCAAGACAGGCCTTTCCTACGAGCAGTACTTC.

The chain has TRBV7-2 and TRBJ1-5; D is perhaps TRBD1 (5 bases). V lost 0 bases, J lost 6 bases, and 6 bases lay in between. Germline V lookup: CDR1 SGHTA, CDR2 FQGNSA. The CDR3 runs 13 residues. The CDR3 region is CASSLAGGQPQHF. The CDR3 DNA reads TGTGCCAGCAGCTTAGCGGGGGGTCAGCCCCAGCATTTT.

The chain couples TRBV5-4 to TRBJ1-2; 9 bases fit TRBD1. Germline lookup yields CDR1 SGHNT and CDR2 YYREEE (reference sequence). The CDR3 loop spans 16 amino acids. With 1 base clipped from V and 8 bases from J, the junction kept 12 bases outside the gene matches. CDR3 sequence (DNA): TGTGCCAGCAGCTTGCCACCTACAGGGGGCGCCCGGGGCTACACCTTC. This codes for CASSLPPTGGARGYTF. Filled out from reference TRBV5-4 and TRBJ1-2, the complete variable domain reads ETGVTQSPTHLIKTRGQQVTLRCSSQSGHNTVSWYQQALGQGPQFIFQYYREEENGRGNFPPRFSGLQFPNYSSELNVNALELDDSALYLCASSLPPTGGARGYTFGSGTRLTVV.

This chain links TRBV10-3 with TRBJ2-7; TRBD2 aligns across 9 bases. With 3 bases clipped from V and 1 base from J, the junction kept 4 bases outside the gene matches. This CDR3 is built from 15 residues. The V gene's germline CDR1 is ENHRY and CDR2 SYGVKD. The CDR3 bases are TGTGCCATCAGTGATTCCCTAGCGGGATCCTACGAGCAGTACTTC. Translated: CAISDSLAGSYEQYF.

The J gene is TRBJ1-6, the V gene TRBV25-1, with D possibly TRBD1 on 5 matching bases. Per germline, CDR1 MGHDK and CDR2 SYGVNS. The CDR3 totals 13 residues. V lost 7 bases and J 12 bases, leaving 16 bases between the germline ends. Here the CDR3 DNA reads TGTGCCAGCACCTCCCTCCAGGGAGGACCCCTCCACTTT. This codes for CASTSLQGGPLHF.

CDR3 protein: CASSPPGQGYGYTF. CDR3 bases: TGTGCCAGCAGCCCGCCGGGACAGGGCTATGGCTACACCTTC. This rearrangement joins TRBV3-1 (or the pseudogene TRBV3-2) to TRBJ1-2; 9 positions agree with TRBD1. V was pared by 4 bases and J by 4 bases, with 4 bases of the junction left unmatched. The CDR3 has 14 residues. Germline CDR1 LGHDT, CDR2 YNNKEL (reference sequence).

This chain uses TRBV28 with TRBJ2-2; tentative D call: TRBD1 (5 bases). The CDR3 consists of 14 residues. Trimming cost V 7 bases and J 6 bases, with 15 bases left between them. Germline V gene sequence: CDR1 MDHEN, CDR2 SYDVKM. As DNA, the CDR3 is TGTGCCAGCACCCTTGACAGTTATCCCGGGGAGCTGTTTTTT. Amino acids: CASTLDSYPGELFF. The whole variable domain, remainder taken from reference TRBV28 and TRBJ2-2, is DVKVTQSSRYLVKRTGEKVFLECVQDMDHENMFWYRQDPGLGLRLIYFSYDVKMKEKGDIPEGYSVSREKKERFSLILESASTNQTSMYLCASTLDSYPGELFFGEGSRLTVL.

The chain links TRBV10-3 to TRBJ1-1, with D perhaps matching TRBD1 (5 bases). Germline V gene data show CDR1 as ENHRY and CDR2 as SYGVKD. This CDR3 region has 14 residues. The ends were cut back, 2 bases at V and 11 bases at J, with 18 bases in the middle. DNA for the CDR3: TGTGCCATCAGTGAGCCCGACCGGGACCCCCGGGCTTTCTTT. Translated, it gives CAISEPDRDPRAFF.

This clone was seen once. The chain has TRBV28 and TRBJ1-6, with TRBD1 identical over 7 bases. CDR3 length equals 15 residues. Trimming took 1 base from V and 9 from J; bases not matched to a gene: 6. The germline V gene has CDR1 MDHEN and CDR2 SYDVKM. CDR3: CASSLLAGGGSPLHF. In DNA, the CDR3 is TGTGCCAGCAGTTTATTGGCAGGGGGTGGTTCACCCCTCCACTTT.

This sequence joins TRBV28 and TRBJ1-5; 7 bases match TRBD1. This CDR3 has 20 amino acids. Unmatched junction bases numbered 14, after V lost 0 bases and J lost 0 bases. The V gene's germline CDR1 is MDHEN and CDR2 SYDVKM. The CDR3 loop is CASSLWFAQGRANSNQPQHF. The CDR3 DNA sequence: TGTGCCAGCAGTTTATGGTTTGCACAGGGGAGGGCCAATAGCAATCAGCCCCAGCATTTT.

The rearrangement joins TRBV12-3 or TRBV12-4 to TRBJ2-5; D call uncertain. The CDR3 totals 12 residues. Trimming cost V 1 base and J 4 bases, with 4 bases left between them. CDR3 in amino acids: CASSLVGETQYF. CDR3 DNA sequence: TGTGCCAGCAGTTTAGTTGGAGAGACCCAGTACTTC.

The rearrangement links TRBV7-9 to TRBJ1-6; D might be TRBD1 (5 bases). Per germline, CDR1 SEHNR and CDR2 FQNEAQ (reference sequence). The CDR3 is 14 amino acids. V shed 6 bases and J shed 6 bases, with 12 bases lying between them. The CDR3 sequence is CASSFDSPNSPLHF. The DNA for the CDR3 is TGTGCCAGCAGTTTCGACAGTCCTAATTCACCCCTCCACTTT.

V and J are TRBV6-2 or TRBV6-3 and TRBJ2-6, with TRBD1 as a possible D gene (5 bases). The V end lost 1 base, the J end lost 4 bases, and 17 bases lay between the germline ends. The CDR3 runs 18 residues. Per the germline V gene, CDR1 is MNHEY and CDR2 is SVGEGT. The CDR3 region is CASSYFGQGPPGANVLTF. The CDR3 DNA sequence: TGTGCCAGCAGTTACTTCGGGCAGGGCCCGCCCGGGGCCAACGTCCTGACTTTC.

This clone appeared a single time. The genes are TRBV4-3 and TRBJ2-2; no clear D gene. This CDR3 has 17 residues. Trimming cost V 1 base and J 5 bases, with 17 bases left between them. Germline loops: CDR1 LGHNA, CDR2 YSLEER. CDR3: CASSQGGAQRPTGELFF. The CDR3 DNA sequence: TGCGCCAGCAGCCAAGGGGGTGCACAGAGGCCTACCGGGGAGCTGTTTTTT.

The J gene is TRBJ1-3, the V gene TRBV2; no clear D gene. The length of the CDR3 is 13 residues. Deletions cut 7 bases from V and 4 bases from J, with 11 bases between. CDR1 and CDR2 from the germline V gene are SNHLY and FYNNEI. DNA of the CDR3: TGTGCCAGCAAAGGTGACCCCGGAAACACCATATATTTT. Its translation is CASKGDPGNTIYF.

The chain employs TRBV7-3 and TRBJ1-5; 7 bases are shared with TRBD1. Per germline, CDR1 SGHTA and CDR2 FQGTGA. J lost 4 bases, V lost 1 base, and 4 bases had no gene match. This CDR3 is built from 15 residues. The CDR3 DNA sequence: TGTGCCAGCAGCTTAAATTCAGGGGGGAATCAGCCCCAGCATTTT. Amino acid sequence: CASSLNSGGNQPQHF.

V and J are TRBV28 and TRBJ1-2; 9 bases are a match to TRBD1. Germline values: CDR1 MDHEN, CDR2 SYDVKM. V was pared by 9 bases and J by 4 bases, with 9 bases of the junction left unmatched. The CDR3 is 14 residues long. As DNA, the CDR3 is TGTGCCAGTAACCCGGGACAGGGCCTCTATGGCTACACCTTC. Translating it yields CASNPGQGLYGYTF.

The chain employs TRBV3-1 (or the pseudogene TRBV3-2) and TRBJ2-1; TRBD2 matches 11 bases. CDR3 length: 16 residues. Trimming removed 4 bases from V and 8 bases from J; junction bases left unmatched: 10. Germline V gene data show CDR1 as LGHDT and CDR2 as YNNKEL (reference sequence). This CDR3 is CASSLAYNSGGDEQFF. CDR3 sequence (DNA): TGTGCCAGCAGCCTCGCCTACAATAGCGGGGGGGATGAGCAGTTCTTC.

The chain joins TRBV18 to TRBJ1-1; D ambiguous. The ends were cut back, 1 base at V and 1 base at J, with 10 bases in the middle. From germline, CDR1 is KGHSH and CDR2 LQKENI. The CDR3 consists of 15 residues. CDR3 amino acids: CASSPLGLWNTEAFF. DNA of the CDR3: TGTGCCAGCTCACCACTCGGACTCTGGAACACTGAAGCTTTCTTT.

V and J are TRBV5-8 and TRBJ1-2, with D perhaps TRBD1 (5 bases). V dropped 6 bases and J dropped 5 bases, with 20 bases sitting between them. The CDR3 contains 15 residues. Germline V lookup: CDR1 SGHTS, CDR2 YDEGEE. The CDR3 bases are TGTGCCAGCACCACGCTAGGGGACCTCCTTTATGGCTACACCTTC. It is translated as CASTTLGDLLYGYTF.

The CDR3, as DNA: TGTGCCAGCAGTTTTAATTCAGGCGCCGGGGAGCTGTTTTTT. Its translation is CASSFNSGAGELFF. The chain employs TRBV28 and TRBJ2-2; no clear D gene. V dropped 3 bases and J dropped 6 bases, with 11 bases sitting between them. This CDR3 is built from 14 residues. Per germline, CDR1 MDHEN and CDR2 SYDVKM.

The rearrangement joins TRBV5-8 to TRBJ1-2; no clear D gene. Germline V CDR1 and CDR2: SGHTS, YDEGEE. This CDR3 has 11 residues. V was trimmed by 4 bases and J by 4 bases, leaving 5 bases between them. As DNA, the CDR3 is TGTGCCAGCAGCGAGTCCTATGGCTACACCTTC. Protein: CASSESYGYTF.